This TCR beta chain was identified during a study of blood T cell repertoires in COVID-19. The overall study: COVID-19 samples, acute and convalescent, were from the United States, Italy and Spain. The analysed material was cDNA or gDNA that came from T cells, B-cell-depleted T cells, or PBMCs.

Trimming left V 3 bases short and J 4 bases short, with 13 bases between. Per the germline V gene, CDR1 is SEHNR and CDR2 is FQNEAQ (reference sequence). The CDR3 runs 15 residues. As handled by the study authors: The authors estimated nucleated cell counts from reference gene primer amplification. Sequenced by immunoSEQ multiplex PCR; TCRdb stores in-frame clones only, minus some. V and J calls and clone size are given by that table; D and trimming were obtained from the DNA. This table holds 200,000 to 250,000 clones, approximately 80% found once. This clonotype was sampled from a human donor in a cohort sampled during active COVID-19. The rearrangement links TRBV7-9 to TRBJ1-5; no definite D call. Sequenced sample: peripheral blood. CDR3 region: CASSLGDFGNQPQHF. The CDR3, as DNA: TGTGCCAGCAGCTTGGGAGACTTTGGGAATCAGCCCCAGCATTTT.